A single sample is the source of the 3 T cell receptor beta chains below, sequenced in a study of cytomegalovirus exposure and HLA in healthy donors (dated by TCRdb to the late 2010s). Library preparation used the immunoSEQ multiplex PCR assay. The multiplex PCR relied on a mix of 60 forward primers for TCR Vbeta segments and 13 reverse primers for TCR Jbeta segments. TCRdb provides this immuneACCESS table in a form limited to in-frame rearrangements. Some clones are lacking; in checked studies, under half of them reflect an unresolved V gene, and why the rest are absent is not known. The sample table lists 90,000 to 120,000 clones, less than 80% of them with a count of one. The ten most abundant clones make up roughly 8% of the sample. Sequencing was carried out using PBMCs. The source is a young man in good health and CMV-seronegative.

In its sample, this clone was seen once. The gene calls are TRBV7-9 and TRBJ1-4, with 9 bases matching TRBD1. Germline lookup yields CDR1 SEHNR and CDR2 FQNEAQ (reference sequence). There are 14 residues in the CDR3. The V segment lost 5 bases and the J segment 6 bases; nucleotides outside the gene matches: 4. CDR3 residues: CASSRGQGYEKLFF. Here the CDR3 DNA reads TGTGCCAGCAGCCGGGGACAGGGTTATGAAAAACTGTTTTTT.

The chain carries TRBV7-6 and TRBJ1-3; no firm D call. Germline-derived CDR1 and CDR2 are SGHVS and FNYEAQ. The CDR3 length is 13 residues. Trimming left V 8 bases short and J 0 bases short, with 8 bases between. The CDR3: CASGKSSGNTIYF. The DNA for the CDR3 is TGTGCCAGCGGCAAAAGCTCTGGAAACACCATATATTTT.

The chain links TRBV11-2 to TRBJ2-7; TRBD2 matches at 9 bases. With 8 bases clipped from V and 5 bases from J, the junction kept 13 bases outside the gene matches. Per the germline V gene, CDR1 is SGHAT and CDR2 is FQNNGV. The CDR3 has 15 amino acids. CDR3: CASHQLGGRANEQYF. In nucleotides, the CDR3 is TGTGCCAGCCACCAGTTAGGCGGGAGGGCCAACGAGCAGTACTTC.